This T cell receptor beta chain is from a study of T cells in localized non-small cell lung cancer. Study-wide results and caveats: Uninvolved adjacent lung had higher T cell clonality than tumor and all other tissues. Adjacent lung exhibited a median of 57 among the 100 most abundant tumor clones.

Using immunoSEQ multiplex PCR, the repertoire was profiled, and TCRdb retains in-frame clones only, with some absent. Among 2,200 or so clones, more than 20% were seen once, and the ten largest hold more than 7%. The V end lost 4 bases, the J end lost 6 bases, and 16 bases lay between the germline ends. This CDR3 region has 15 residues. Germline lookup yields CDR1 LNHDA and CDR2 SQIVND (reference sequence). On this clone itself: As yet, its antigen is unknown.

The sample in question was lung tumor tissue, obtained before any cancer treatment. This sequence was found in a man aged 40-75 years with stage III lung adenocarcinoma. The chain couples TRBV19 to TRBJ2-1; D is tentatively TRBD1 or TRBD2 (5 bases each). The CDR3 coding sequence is TGTGCCAGTAGTACGGGCCGGGACGGTCTCAATGAGCAGTTCTTC. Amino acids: CASSTGRDGLNEQFF.